The 20 T cell receptor beta chains reported below all come from one sample, sequenced in a study of blood T cells in healthy people across ages. Then a second PCR, running about 6 to 12 cycles, was carried out with a sample-barcoded 5' primer and a J-beta primer mix. One entry per CDR3 protein results from TCRdb running MiXCR on the 5' RACE reads. The sample contains roughly 1,300,000 distinct CDR3 sequences, approximately 59% of which appear only once. The sequenced material came from blood. Receptors originate from a man between 18 and 29 years old in good health.

The chain links TRBV11-2 to TRBJ2-7; D uncertain. V lost 0 bases and J lost 5, with 8 bases in between. CDR1 is SGHAT and CDR2 is FQNNGV in the germline V gene. The CDR3 sequence is 13 residues long. In DNA, the CDR3 is TGTGCCAGCAGCTTAGAGGGTATCGACGAGCAGTACTTC. Its protein product is CASSLEGIDEQYF.

The V gene is TRBV29-1, the J gene TRBJ2-1, with a weak D call TRBD2 (6 bases). Looked up from germline, CDR1 is SQVTM and CDR2 is ANQGSEA. This CDR3 has 13 residues. V was shortened by 4 bases and J by 5 bases, with 12 bases between the two germline ends. For the CDR3, the DNA is TGCAGCGTTGCCGGGAGAGCTCACAATGAGCAGTTCTTC. Translating it yields CSVAGRAHNEQFF.

The J gene is TRBJ2-5, the V gene TRBV15; D is tentatively TRBD1 or TRBD2 (5 bases each). Trimming removed 1 base from V and 6 bases from J, with 18 bases in between. The CDR3 totals 16 residues. Germline V gene sequence: CDR1 LNHNV, CDR2 YYDKDF (reference sequence). CDR3 in DNA: TGTGCCACCAGCAGAGTGCCCGGGGCCGGAAGCCAGACCCAGTACTTC. Its translation: CATSRVPGAGSQTQYF.

This clonotype was detected only a few times. The chain employs TRBV29-1 and TRBJ1-2; the D is unclear. From germline, CDR1 is SQVTM and CDR2 ANQGSEA. The CDR3 contains 12 residues. Trimming stripped 7 bases from V and 0 bases from J, with 9 bases between. CDR3 DNA: TGCAGCGACCAGCGGGCTAACTATGGCTACACCTTC. Translated, it gives CSDQRANYGYTF.

The V gene is TRBV7-2, the J gene TRBJ2-5; D is perhaps TRBD1 (5 bases). CDR1 and CDR2 (germline): SGHTA, FQGNSA. Trimming took 3 bases from V and 2 from J, leaving 16 bases between them. The CDR3 is 16 amino acids. The CDR3 reads CASSFFGAGAQETQYF. The CDR3 DNA reads as TGTGCCAGCAGCTTTTTTGGGGCCGGAGCACAAGAGACCCAGTACTTC.

In nucleotides, the CDR3 is TGTGCCAGCAGTTTACTAGGACAGGGACGAGGGGAAGAGACCCAGTACTTC. Amino acid sequence: CASSLLGQGRGEETQYF. The V gene is TRBV27, the J gene TRBJ2-5; 8 bases are shared with TRBD1. Germline V gives CDR1 MNHEY, CDR2 SMNVEV (reference sequence). The ends lost 2 bases at V and 3 bases at J; junction bases unmatched: 11. CDR3 length equals 17 residues.

This chain connects TRBV4-1 to TRBJ2-1; 10 bases line up with TRBD2. The V gene end was trimmed by 1 base and the J gene end by 7 bases; junction bases not matched to a gene: 7. This CDR3 region has 16 residues. Germline V gene data show CDR1 as MGHRA and CDR2 as YSYEKL. CDR3 residues: CASSQGRASGRNEQFF. CDR3 nucleotide sequence: TGCGCCAGCAGCCAAGGGAGGGCTAGCGGGAGAAATGAGCAGTTCTTC.

The CDR3 protein is CASSQPSERPLYNEQFF. The CDR3 nucleotides read TGTGCCAGCAGCCAGCCTAGCGAGAGGCCTCTCTACAATGAGCAGTTCTTC. The chain links TRBV14 to TRBJ2-1; D might be TRBD2 (6 bases). Trimming stripped 3 bases from V and 3 bases from J, with 18 bases between. Per the germline V gene, CDR1 is SGHDN and CDR2 is FVKESK. This CDR3 has 17 amino acids.

CDR3 in DNA: TGCAGTGCTGGGGGACTAGCGGGTTTAAACGAGCAGTACTTC. The encoded protein is CSAGGLAGLNEQYF. The chain joins TRBV20-1 to TRBJ2-4, with 12 nucleotides matching TRBD2. The J call may be mistaken, given a closer DNA end match to TRBJ2-7. In germline, CDR1 is DFQATT, CDR2 SNEGSKA (reference sequence). The CDR3 is made up of 14 amino acids.

This chain joins TRBV10-3 and TRBJ2-7, with TRBD1 matching 9 bases. V lost 8 bases, J lost 5 bases, and 10 bases stayed unmatched. The V gene's germline CDR1 is ENHRY and CDR2 SYGVKD. CDR3 length: 14 residues. The CDR3 reads CAIGRDRDLNEQYF. The CDR3 coding sequence is TGTGCCATCGGGCGGGACAGGGACCTCAACGAGCAGTACTTC.

CDR3 sequence reads: CASSLTGQENEKLFF. The DNA of the CDR3 is TGCGCCAGCAGCTTGACTGGACAGGAGAATGAAAAACTGTTTTTT. This sequence joins TRBV5-1 and TRBJ1-4, with 7 bases lining up with TRBD1. This CDR3 region has 15 residues. Germline V gene sequence: CDR1 SGHRS, CDR2 YFSETQ. The trim removed 1 base at V and 5 bases at J, leaving 5 bases unmatched.

The chain links TRBV5-1 to TRBJ2-1; 16 nucleotides line up with TRBD2. The CDR3 has 18 amino acids. Losses at the gene ends were 3 bases for V and 4 bases for J; bases not matched to a gene: 7. Germline V gives CDR1 SGHRS, CDR2 YFSETQ. CDR3 nucleotide sequence: TGCGCCAGCAGCTCGGGACTAGCGGGAGGGCCAGTTTACAATGAGCAGTTCTTC. It is translated as CASSSGLAGGPVYNEQFF. Combining the CDR3 with reference TRBV5-1 and TRBJ2-1 gives the whole variable domain KAGVTQTPRYLIKTRGQQVTLSCSPISGHRSVSWYQQTPGQGLQFLFEYFSETQRNKGNFPGRFSGRQFSNSRSEMNVSTLELGDSALYLCASSSGLAGGPVYNEQFFGPGTRLTVL.

The gene calls are TRBV27 and TRBJ2-1; maybe TRBD2 (6 bases). V was shortened by 6 bases and J by 14 bases, with 17 bases between the two germline ends. CDR3 length equals 12 residues. Germline CDR1 MNHEY, CDR2 SMNVEV (reference sequence). CDR3 residues: CASSPGGAEEFF. DNA for the CDR3: TGTGCCAGCAGCCCCGGGGGAGCCGAAGAGTTCTTC.

The sample holds a few counts of this clonotype. The chain is built from TRBV20-1 and TRBJ2-7, with 7 bases identical to TRBD2. The CDR3 runs to 16 residues. Germline CDR1 reads DFQATT; CDR2 reads SNEGSKA (reference sequence). J was trimmed by 0 bases and V by 6 bases; bases with no gene match: 14. This CDR3 is CSAPLTGGIDSYEQYF. The DNA of the CDR3 is TGCAGTGCCCCGCTAACGGGGGGAATAGACTCCTACGAGCAGTACTTC.

The chain joins TRBV12-3 or TRBV12-4 to TRBJ2-7; D gene ambiguous. V was cut by 3 bases and J by 5 bases, with 11 bases left in between. This CDR3 has 13 amino acids. CDR3 amino acids: CASSLASQNEQYF. The CDR3 DNA sequence: TGTGCCAGCAGTTTGGCTAGTCAGAACGAGCAGTACTTC.

The V call is TRBV20-1, the J call TRBJ2-7; possibly TRBD1 for D (5 bases). Trimming removed 2 bases at V and 2 bases at J, with 16 bases between. The CDR3 totals 15 residues. Germline CDR1 reads DFQATT; CDR2 reads SNEGSKA (reference sequence). CDR3 in amino acids: CSARWGGTPTYEQYF. The DNA for the CDR3 is TGCAGTGCTAGATGGGGCGGAACCCCCACCTACGAGCAGTACTTC.

This clonotype was seen more than once but under ten times. The chain combines TRBV4-1 with TRBJ2-7; D call uncertain. The CDR3 has 13 residues. Germline V gene sequence: CDR1 MGHRA, CDR2 YSYEKL. The V end was cut by 3 bases, the J end by 5 bases, with 11 bases between. This CDR3 is CASSHEPSDEQYF. DNA of the CDR3: TGCGCCAGCAGCCATGAACCCTCTGACGAGCAGTACTTC.

The gene calls are TRBV7-2 and TRBJ2-5; D ambiguous. This CDR3 is 13 amino acids long. Between the trimmed V and J ends, which lost 3 bases and 4 bases, there was a span of 9 bases. The V gene's germline CDR1 is SGHTA and CDR2 FQGNSA. The chain's CDR3 is CASSFIRAETQYF. Written as DNA, the CDR3 is TGTGCCAGCAGCTTCATTAGGGCAGAGACCCAGTACTTC.

J is TRBJ2-3 and V is TRBV7-9, with D perhaps TRBD2 (6 bases). The germline V and J ends were trimmed by 0 bases and 4 bases, with 14 bases remaining between them. Germline values: CDR1 SEHNR, CDR2 FQNEAQ (reference sequence). This CDR3 has 16 amino acids. The CDR3 sequence is CASSLAAGSSADTQYF. The DNA of the CDR3 is TGTGCCAGCAGCTTAGCCGCGGGGTCCTCCGCAGATACGCAGTATTTT.

J is TRBJ1-2 and V is TRBV13; D is unclear. CDR1 PRHDT and CDR2 FYEKMQ come from the germline V gene (reference sequence). This CDR3 contains 15 residues. Trimming removed 0 bases from V and 3 bases from J, with 11 bases in between. CDR3 loop: CASSLGRGLDYGYTF. The CDR3 coding sequence is TGTGCCAGCAGCTTAGGGCGGGGATTAGACTATGGCTACACCTTC.